The 11 T cell receptor beta chains listed next were all sequenced from one sample in a study of blood T cell repertoires in COVID-19. Clones were sequenced by immunoSEQ multiplex PCR, and TCRdb holds only the in-frame ones, with some missing. The repertoire has 200,000 to 250,000 clones, under 85% of them found once; the top ten carry around 1.3%. Sample: peripheral blood. These receptors all come from a woman in her thirties with COVID-19, enrolled during active disease.

The chain is built from TRBV6-2 or TRBV6-3 and TRBJ2-3; the match to TRBD2 covers 7 bases. CDR1 is MNHEY, CDR2 SVGEGT, per germline. The CDR3 has 16 amino acids. V shed 2 bases, J shed 4 bases, and the junction held 9 bases outside the gene matches. The DNA for the CDR3 is TGTGCCAGCAGTTACACTGGGCGGGAGCATTCAGATACGCAGTATTTT. Its protein product is CASSYTGREHSDTQYF.

This chain connects TRBV25-1 to TRBJ1-1; maybe TRBD1 (6 bases). The CDR3 is 13 residues long. Germline values: CDR1 MGHDK, CDR2 SYGVNS. With 4 bases removed from V and 4 bases from J, the gap between germline ends came to 10 bases. CDR3 region: CASSATGRTEAFF. In DNA form, the CDR3 reads TGTGCCAGCAGTGCGACAGGCCGCACTGAAGCTTTCTTT.

V usage is TRBV5-1 and J usage is TRBJ1-3; possibly TRBD1 for D (5 bases). The V end lost 0 bases, the J end lost 4 bases, and 8 bases lay between the germline ends. Germline CDR1 and CDR2: SGHRS and YFSETQ. The CDR3 is made up of 14 amino acids. CDR3 sequence (DNA): TGCGCCAGCAGCTTGGCCAGGGAAGGAAACACCATATATTTT. Its translation is CASSLAREGNTIYF.

V and J are TRBV6-2 or TRBV6-3 and TRBJ1-5, with 8 nucleotides matching TRBD1. The length of the CDR3 is 14 residues. Germline V gene sequence: CDR1 MNHEY, CDR2 SVGEGT. After removal of 6 bases from V and 6 bases from J, the junction contained 7 bases not matched to a gene. CDR3 bases: TGTGCCAGCAGATACGGACAGGGCCGTCAGCCCCAGCATTTT. Translated, it gives CASRYGQGRQPQHF.

This chain links TRBV3-1 (or the pseudogene TRBV3-2) with TRBJ2-5; D may be TRBD2 (6 bases). This CDR3 contains 15 residues. Trimming removed 0 bases from V and 1 base from J, with 9 bases in between. Germline CDR1 LGHDT, CDR2 YNNKEL (reference sequence). CDR3 amino acids: CASSQDGGSQETQYF. CDR3 nucleotides: TGTGCCAGCAGCCAAGATGGGGGGTCCCAAGAGACCCAGTACTTC.

The chain is built from TRBV19 and TRBJ1-5; 8 bases line up with TRBD1. The CDR3 length is 14 residues. Trimming took 4 bases from V and 6 from J; bases not matched to a gene: 5. The germline gives CDR1 LNHDA, CDR2 SQIVND (reference sequence). The chain's CDR3 is CASSTSGGGQPQHF. The CDR3 nucleotides are TGTGCCAGTAGTACTTCAGGGGGCGGTCAGCCCCAGCATTTT.

The chain recombines TRBV3-1 (or the pseudogene TRBV3-2) with TRBJ1-2; possible D gene TRBD1, 6 bases. With 5 bases removed from V and 5 bases from J, the gap between germline ends came to 15 bases. Germline V CDR1 and CDR2: LGHDT, YNNKEL (reference sequence). The CDR3 runs 14 residues. The DNA for the CDR3 is TGTGCCAGCAGCTTGCCGGGACACGAGTATGGCTACACCTTC. It translates to CASSLPGHEYGYTF.

The genes are TRBV5-1 and TRBJ1-4, with 9 bases aligning to TRBD1. The CDR3 sequence is 15 residues long. The V gene end was trimmed by 1 base and the J gene end by 8 bases; junction bases not matched to a gene: 6. CDR1 is SGHRS and CDR2 is YFSETQ in the germline V gene. The CDR3 protein is CASSLSLGQGEKLFF. The DNA for the CDR3 is TGCGCCAGCAGCTTGTCGTTGGGACAGGGAGAAAAACTGTTTTTT.

This chain connects TRBV18 to TRBJ1-1; TRBD1 might be the D (6 bases). The germline CDR1 and CDR2 sequences are KGHSH and LQKENI. The CDR3 covers 14 residues. Trimming left V 2 bases short and J 4 bases short, with 11 bases between. DNA of the CDR3: TGTGCCAGCTCACCAAAACAGGGAAGCACTGAAGCTTTCTTT. Protein sequence: CASSPKQGSTEAFF.

The chain joins TRBV5-1 to TRBJ2-5; 7 nucleotides line up with TRBD2. The CDR3 runs to 18 residues. The junction had 20 bases not matched to a gene; V was cut back by 4 bases and J by 5 bases. Germline-derived CDR1 and CDR2 are SGHRS and YFSETQ. The CDR3 sequence: CASSPERSSGLSRETQYF. The CDR3 DNA reads as TGCGCCAGCAGCCCCGAAAGGTCTAGCGGCTTATCGAGGGAGACCCAGTACTTC.

This chain uses TRBV5-1 with TRBJ1-4, with D maybe TRBD1 (6 bases). With 3 bases removed from V and 7 bases from J, the gap between germline ends came to 19 bases. Per the germline V gene, CDR1 is SGHRS and CDR2 is YFSETQ. The CDR3 is 16 residues long. The CDR3 sequence is CASSSGTTLLGEKLFF. The CDR3 region has the DNA TGCGCCAGCAGCTCCGGGACAACCCTTTTGGGTGAAAAACTGTTTTTT.